This TCR beta chain was captured in a study of cytomegalovirus exposure and HLA in healthy donors. General observations from the study: It was reportedly the case that the classifier diagnosed cytomegalovirus status with high specificity and sensitivity. Most subjects' HLA-A and HLA-B alleles were reportedly predicted from TCR beta sequences. Later, TCR association rates were found to vary by HLA locus, highest for DRB1 and lowest for HLA-C. Previous analysis showed most TCR beta V segments were productive about 87% or about 30% of the time.

CDR1 and CDR2 from the germline V gene are SNHLY and FYNNEI. V was cut by 2 bases and J by 6 bases, with 10 bases left in between. The CDR3 extends over 13 amino acids. This clone has just a few counts. The target antigen is unknown. The PCR had 60 Vbeta and 13 Jbeta primers. The repertoire was sequenced with immunoSEQ multiplex PCR; TCRdb's copy has only in-frame clones and lacks some. The repertoire consists of around 150,000 clones, with 60% to 85% occurring once and the leading ten covering roughly 1.4%. The chain has TRBV2 and TRBJ1-1, with a tentative D call TRBD1 (5 bases). Sequenced: PBMCs. The sequence derives from a woman in her 30s in good health and CMV-seronegative. DNA of the CDR3: TGTGCCAGCAGTGAATGGCCAGGGCCTGAAGCTTTCTTT. Translating it yields CASSEWPGPEAFF. The full variable domain, in which reference TRBV2 and TRBJ1-1 provide the parts outside the CDR3, is EPEVTQTPSHQVTQMGQEVILRCVPISNHLYFYWYRQILGQKVEFLVSFYNNEISEKSEIFDDQFSVERPDGSNFTLKIRSTKLEDSAMYFCASSEWPGPEAFFGQGTRLTVV.